Below are 32 T cell receptor beta chains sequenced from a single sample in a study of T cells in Graves' hyperthyroidism and ophthalmopathy. Amplification of TCR beta CDR3 regions used RNA as the template. Carried out on the TCR CDR3, a first-round RT-PCR used the HTBI primer set. A single record per CDR3 protein comes from TCRdb applying MiXCR to the multiplex PCR reads. The repertoire holds approximately 400,000 distinct CDR3 sequences, with just under 25% as singletons. The material sequenced was blood. The receptors originated from a man between 45 and 60 years old with Graves' hyperthyroidism.

Comment on this clonotype: A single base separates this from a much larger clone, so it may be a read error. V usage is TRBV28 and J usage is TRBJ2-5; 9 bases are a match to TRBD1. Per germline, CDR1 MDHEN and CDR2 SYDVKM. The CDR3 extends over 16 amino acids. J was trimmed by 3 bases and V by 5 bases; bases with no gene match: 10. CDR3 sequence: CASSTRDRVYKETQYF. DNA for the CDR3: TGTGCCAGCAGTACCCGGGACAGGGTGTACAAAGAGACCCAGTACTTC.

This chain uses TRBV28 with TRBJ2-3, with 9 bases that match TRBD1. The germline V gene has CDR1 MDHEN and CDR2 SYDVKM. The V and J ends lost 5 bases and 2 bases, in that order; junction bases with no gene match: 8. The CDR3 loop spans 16 amino acids. As DNA, the CDR3 is TGTGCCAGCAGTAAGTGGGACAGGGAAAACACAGATACGCAGTATTTT. The encoded protein is CASSKWDRENTDTQYF.

On this clonotype itself: One end of the junction varies from germline; a read error may be responsible. The rearrangement joins TRBV3-1 to TRBJ1-1, with D possibly matching TRBD1 (6 bases). The germline V gene has CDR1 LGHDT and CDR2 YNNKEL (reference sequence). The CDR3 length is 14 residues. CDR3 DNA sequence: TGTGCCACCAGCCAGGAGACAGGGAACACTGAAGCTTTCTTT. Amino acid sequence: CATSQETGNTEAFF.

This sequence joins TRBV4-2 and TRBJ1-1; D may be TRBD1 (6 bases). V was shortened by 1 base and J by 1 base, with 10 bases between the two germline ends. CDR1 LGHNA and CDR2 YNFKEQ come from the germline V gene. This CDR3 comprises 15 residues. CDR3 loop: CASSQVGQPNTEAFF. Here the CDR3 DNA reads TGTGCCAGCAGCCAAGTAGGACAGCCGAACACTGAAGCTTTCTTT.

This clonotype has at least ten counts. The chain uses TRBV20-1 and TRBJ2-5, with 8 positions matching TRBD2. CDR1 is DFQATT, CDR2 SNEGSKA, per germline (reference sequence). J lost 4 bases, V lost 6 bases, and 13 bases had no gene match. The length of the CDR3 is 15 residues. The CDR3 region has the DNA TGCAGTGCGGCTCCGTTCGGGGGGGCCGGAGAGACCCAGTACTTC. It yields the protein CSAAPFGGAGETQYF.

This clonotype was observed at least ten times. The rearrangement links TRBV28 to TRBJ2-7; 7 bases are shared with TRBD1. Germline V lookup: CDR1 MDHEN, CDR2 SYDVKM. The trim removed 6 bases at V and 2 bases at J, leaving 7 bases unmatched. The CDR3 runs to 14 residues. The CDR3 reads CASRPSDRAYEQYF. The CDR3 DNA is TGTGCCAGCAGACCATCCGACAGGGCCTACGAGCAGTACTTC.

This clonotype was found many times. CDR3 residues: CASSSSGLQETQYF. CDR3 DNA sequence: TGTGCCAGCAGCTCATCGGGACTGCAAGAGACCCAGTACTTC. The chain has TRBV7-2 and TRBJ2-5; D is perhaps TRBD2 (6 bases). Trimming removed 4 bases at V and 2 bases at J, with 11 bases between. The CDR3 consists of 14 residues. In germline, CDR1 is SGHTA, CDR2 FQGNSA.

There are a few counts of this clonotype. The rearrangement joins TRBV6-2 or TRBV6-3 to TRBJ2-2; TRBD1 aligns across 9 bases. The CDR3 loop spans 17 amino acids. CDR1 and CDR2 from the germline V gene are MNHEY and SVGEGT. Trimming took 10 bases from V and 0 from J; bases not matched to a gene: 12. The CDR3 bases are TGTGCCACCCAAGGACCGGGACAGGGCCCGAACACCGGGGAGCTGTTTTTT. It encodes CATQGPGQGPNTGELFF.

This clonotype was seen ten or more times. This chain connects TRBV2 to TRBJ1-1; D is ambiguous. Trimming took off 3 bases at V and 0 bases at J, with 8 bases between the two ends. Germline V gene sequence: CDR1 SNHLY, CDR2 FYNNEI. This CDR3 region has 14 residues. The CDR3 DNA reads as TGTGCCAGCAGTGAGAGGCGCATGAACACTGAAGCTTTCTTT. Its translation is CASSERRMNTEAFF.

In its sample, this clonotype was seen many times. The V call is TRBV11-2, the J call TRBJ2-1, with a weak D call TRBD1 (6 bases). The germline V gene has CDR1 SGHAT and CDR2 FQNNGV. This CDR3 is 15 amino acids long. Trimming left V 5 bases short and J 3 bases short, with 14 bases between. CDR3 coding DNA: TGTGCCAGCAGCCTCGCGGCAGGGGACTACAATGAGCAGTTCTTC. Amino acid sequence: CASSLAAGDYNEQFF.

The V call is TRBV5-1, the J call TRBJ2-2; TRBD2 matches 9 bases. Losses at the gene ends were 3 bases for V and 3 bases for J; bases not matched to a gene: 6. The length of the CDR3 is 16 residues. Germline CDR1 is SGHRS and CDR2 is YFSETQ. The CDR3 DNA sequence: TGCGCCAGCAGCTACTTAGCGGGAGTAGACACCGGGGAGCTGTTTTTT. Translating gives CASSYLAGVDTGELFF. The full variable domain, with the rest looked up from reference TRBV5-1 and TRBJ2-2, is KAGVTQTPRYLIKTRGQQVTLSCSPISGHRSVSWYQQTPGQGLQFLFEYFSETQRNKGNFPGRFSGRQFSNSRSEMNVSTLELGDSALYLCASSYLAGVDTGELFFGEGSRLTVL.

J is TRBJ2-3 and V is TRBV7-9; TRBD2 aligns across 8 bases. V shed 5 bases, J shed 2 bases, and the junction held 6 bases outside the gene matches. This CDR3 has 15 residues. CDR1 is SEHNR, CDR2 FQNEAQ, per germline (reference sequence). The CDR3 sequence: CASSQGGGLTDTQYF. CDR3 bases: TGTGCCAGCAGCCAAGGCGGGGGGCTCACAGATACGCAGTATTTT.

V and J are TRBV7-3 and TRBJ2-1; D not certain. Germline V gene lookup returns CDR1 SGHTA and CDR2 FQGTGA. V was cut by 5 bases and J by 0 bases, with 11 bases left in between. There are 15 residues in the CDR3. CDR3 region: CASSPRLGSYNEQFF. In nucleotides, the CDR3 is TGTGCCAGCAGCCCCCGGCTAGGCTCCTACAATGAGCAGTTCTTC.

In its sample, this clonotype was seen a few times. V gene TRBV7-9 combines with J gene TRBJ2-5; D is possibly TRBD2 (6 bases). The CDR3 spans 14 residues. CDR1 is SEHNR and CDR2 is FQNEAQ in the germline V gene (reference sequence). Trimming stripped 4 bases from V and 2 bases from J, with 11 bases between. The CDR3 DNA follows: TGTGCCAGCAGCTCGATAGCGGAGCAAGAGACCCAGTACTTC. It specifies CASSSIAEQETQYF.

This clonotype appeared many times. V is TRBV28 and J is TRBJ2-3; D not certain. There are 11 residues in the CDR3. Trimming took off 8 bases at V and 6 bases at J, with 9 bases between the two ends. Germline CDR1 reads MDHEN; CDR2 reads SYDVKM. The CDR3 spells CASGNMDTQYF. CDR3 DNA sequence: TGTGCCAGCGGGAACATGGATACGCAGTATTTT.

This clonotype came up many times. The chain couples TRBV6-1 to TRBJ2-4; 14 nucleotides align to TRBD2. J gave up 0 bases and V 3 bases, and 7 bases lay outside the gene matches. The germline gives CDR1 MNHNS, CDR2 SASEGT. The CDR3 length is 19 residues. CDR3 in DNA: TGTGCCAGCAGTGATGGGACTAGCGGGAGTATTGGAGCCAAAAACATTCAGTACTTC. It translates to CASSDGTSGSIGAKNIQYF.

This clonotype showed up just a few times. V gene TRBV20-1 combines with J gene TRBJ2-5, with no clear D. CDR1 is DFQATT, CDR2 SNEGSKA, per germline (reference sequence). The ends were cut back, 0 bases at V and 7 bases at J, with 15 bases in the middle. This CDR3 has 14 residues. CDR3 protein: CSARDTQSMGTQYF. The DNA of the CDR3 is TGCAGTGCTAGAGATACACAGTCAATGGGGACCCAGTACTTC.

This sequence joins TRBV4-2 and TRBJ2-7; tentative D call: TRBD2 (6 bases). The CDR3 spans 17 residues. Germline loops: CDR1 LGHNA, CDR2 YNFKEQ. The V end was cut by 3 bases, the J end by 7 bases, with 25 bases between. The CDR3 is CASSQQSGTSAVYEQYF. The CDR3 nucleotides are TGTGCCAGCAGCCAGCAGTCCGGGACTTCAGCAGTATATGAGCAGTACTTC.

The rearrangement uses TRBV29-1 and TRBJ2-3; no reliable D call. This CDR3 has 15 amino acids. V was trimmed by 7 bases and J by 3 bases, leaving 20 bases between them. Germline V gene sequence: CDR1 SQVTM, CDR2 ANQGSEA. The CDR3 DNA is TGCAGCGGGTTGGTGCCTTCAGATCATACAGATACGCAGTATTTT. Its translation is CSGLVPSDHTDTQYF.

The chain combines TRBV27 with TRBJ1-1; D is unresolved. The CDR3 contains 13 residues. Germline V lookup: CDR1 MNHEY, CDR2 SMNVEV (reference sequence). The germline V and J ends were trimmed by 3 bases and 7 bases, with 12 bases remaining between them. The CDR3 reads CASSFDNRYEAFF. Here the CDR3 DNA reads TGTGCCAGCAGTTTCGATAATAGATATGAAGCTTTCTTT.

The rearrangement joins TRBV12-3 or TRBV12-4 to TRBJ2-3; 8 bases line up with TRBD1. The CDR3 is made up of 15 amino acids. The V segment lost 6 bases and the J segment 3 bases; nucleotides outside the gene matches: 8. CDR3 sequence: CASRRQGKGTDTQYF. The CDR3, as DNA: TGTGCCAGCAGAAGACAGGGGAAAGGGACAGATACGCAGTATTTT.

The chain links TRBV28 to TRBJ1-1; D gene unclear. From germline, CDR1 is MDHEN and CDR2 SYDVKM. The CDR3 runs 13 residues. The ends were cut back, 6 bases at V and 5 bases at J, with 13 bases in the middle. CDR3 in DNA: TGTGCCAGCAGCGTAGGGCCCGAGACTGAAGCTTTCTTT. Translating it yields CASSVGPETEAFF.

This clonotype occurred a few times. This chain links TRBV5-6 with TRBJ2-1; 7 bases map to TRBD2. Germline V gene sequence: CDR1 SGHDT, CDR2 YYEEEE. There are 17 residues in the CDR3. V dropped 0 bases and J dropped 8; count of bases not matched to a gene: 14. Written as DNA, the CDR3 is TGTGCCAGCAGCTTGGAGAGCGGGAACCGGATGGGGGATGAGCAGTTCTTC. Encoded protein: CASSLESGNRMGDEQFF.

V gene TRBV7-2 combines with J gene TRBJ2-3; D not resolved. CDR1 is SGHTA and CDR2 is FQGNSA in the germline V gene. This CDR3 region has 13 residues. With 4 bases removed from V and 6 bases from J, the gap between germline ends came to 11 bases. This chain's CDR3 is CASSYQSRDTQYF. CDR3 DNA: TGTGCCAGCAGCTACCAAAGTCGGGATACGCAGTATTTT. Filled out from reference TRBV7-2 and TRBJ2-3, the complete variable domain reads GAGVSQSPSNKVTEKGKDVELRCDPISGHTALYWYRQSLGQGLEFLIYFQGNSAPDKSGLPSDRFSAERTGGSVSTLTIQRTQQEDSAVYLCASSYQSRDTQYFGPGTRLTVL.

This chain uses TRBV5-4 with TRBJ2-1; D not resolved. V lost 3 bases, J lost 7 bases, and 14 bases lay in between. This CDR3 contains 14 residues. The germline V gene has CDR1 SGHNT and CDR2 YYREEE (reference sequence). In DNA form, the CDR3 reads TGTGCCAGCAGCTCTGGACGCCTAGTGAATGAGCAGTTCTTC. Translating it yields CASSSGRLVNEQFF.

Of note for this clonotype: Sequence at one end of the junction differs from germline and may be a read error. The chain's CDR3 is CASSSLTGTRVGEQCF. Written as DNA, the CDR3 is TGTGCCAGCAGTTCGCTTACCGGGACACGGGTTGGGGAGCAGTGCTTC. The chain combines TRBV28 with TRBJ2-1; perhaps TRBD1 as D (6 bases). Germline CDR1 MDHEN, CDR2 SYDVKM. The CDR3 totals 16 residues. Full variable domain (remainder filled in from reference TRBV28 and TRBJ2-1): DVKVTQSSRYLVKRTGEKVFLECVQDMDHENMFWYRQDPGLGLRLIYFSYDVKMKEKGDIPEGYSVSREKKERFSLILESASTNQTSMYLCASSSLTGTRVGEQCFGPGTRLTVL.

V usage is TRBV19 and J usage is TRBJ2-6; D may be TRBD2 (6 bases). This CDR3 spans 18 amino acids. Trimming shortened V by 2 bases and J by 0 bases, and 14 bases separated the two germline ends. Germline values: CDR1 LNHDA, CDR2 SQIVND (reference sequence). In nucleotides, the CDR3 is TGTGCCAGTAGTATACCCCGGGACTTCCCCTCTGGGGCCAACGTCCTGACTTTC. Translated: CASSIPRDFPSGANVLTF.

This chain links TRBV2 with TRBJ2-7, with D unclear. The V gene's germline CDR1 is SNHLY and CDR2 FYNNEI. The V end lost 7 bases, the J end lost 5 bases, and 9 bases lay between the germline ends. The CDR3 spans 11 residues. The CDR3 coding sequence is TGTGCCAGCATCAGAGTTCACGAGCAGTACTTC. This translates into CASIRVHEQYF.

The sample holds many counts of this clonotype. The chain employs TRBV3-1 and TRBJ2-4; no firm D call. The ends were cut back, 2 bases at V and 3 bases at J, with 11 bases in the middle. CDR3 size: 15 residues. CDR1 and CDR2 from the germline V gene are LGHDT and YNNKEL (reference sequence). The chain's CDR3 is CASSQTGYDKNIQYF. CDR3 sequence (DNA): TGTGCCAGCAGCCAAACTGGGTACGACAAAAACATTCAGTACTTC.

The sample holds a few counts of this clonotype. The V gene is TRBV9, the J gene TRBJ2-3; TRBD2 aligns across 11 bases. Looked up from germline, CDR1 is SGDLS and CDR2 is YYNGEE. V lost 7 bases and J lost 8; bases outside the gene matches: 12. This CDR3 is built from 15 residues. The CDR3 is CASSRGTSGDSTQYF. The CDR3 DNA reads TGTGCCAGCTCGCGCGGGACTAGCGGTGACTCTACGCAGTATTTT.

Regarding this clonotype: A much larger clone lies one base from this, so it may be a read error. The CDR3 DNA sequence: TGTGCCATCAGCTTAGACAACAGGAACACTGAAGCTTTCTTT. Translating gives CAISLDNRNTEAFF. The rearrangement joins TRBV7-2 to TRBJ1-1; D remains ambiguous. The CDR3 runs to 14 residues. Germline CDR1 reads SGHTA; CDR2 reads FQGNSA.

This clonotype has ten or more counts. V is TRBV5-1 and J is TRBJ1-1; 7 bases agree with TRBD1. The CDR3 contains 15 residues. The germline gives CDR1 SGHRS, CDR2 YFSETQ. V lost 3 bases, J lost 3 bases, and 8 bases stayed unmatched. The CDR3 nucleotides read TGCGCCAGCAGCTGGGGGGACAGAGACTACACTGAAGCTTTCTTT. This translates into CASSWGDRDYTEAFF.